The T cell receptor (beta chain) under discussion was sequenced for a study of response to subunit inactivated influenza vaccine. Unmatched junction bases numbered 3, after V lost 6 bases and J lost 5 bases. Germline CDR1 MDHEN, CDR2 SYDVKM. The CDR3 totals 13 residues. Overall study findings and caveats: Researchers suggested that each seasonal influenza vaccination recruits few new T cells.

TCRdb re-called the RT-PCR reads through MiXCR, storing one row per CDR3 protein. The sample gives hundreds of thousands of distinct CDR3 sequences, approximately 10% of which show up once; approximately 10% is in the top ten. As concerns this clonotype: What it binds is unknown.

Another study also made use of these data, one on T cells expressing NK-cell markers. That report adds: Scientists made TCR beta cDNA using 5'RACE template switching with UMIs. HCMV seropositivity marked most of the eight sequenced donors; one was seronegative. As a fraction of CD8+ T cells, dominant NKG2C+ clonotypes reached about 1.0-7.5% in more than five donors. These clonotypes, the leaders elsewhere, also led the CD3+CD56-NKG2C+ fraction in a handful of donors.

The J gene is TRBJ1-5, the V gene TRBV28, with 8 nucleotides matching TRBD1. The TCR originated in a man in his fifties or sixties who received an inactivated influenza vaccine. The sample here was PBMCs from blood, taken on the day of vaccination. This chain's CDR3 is CASRDRAHQPQHF. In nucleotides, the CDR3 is TGTGCCAGCAGGGACAGGGCCCATCAGCCCCAGCATTTT. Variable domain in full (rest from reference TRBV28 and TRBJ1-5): DVKVTQSSRYLVKRTGEKVFLECVQDMDHENMFWYRQDPGLGLRLIYFSYDVKMKEKGDIPEGYSVSREKKERFSLILESASTNQTSMYLCASRDRAHQPQHFGDGTRLSIL.